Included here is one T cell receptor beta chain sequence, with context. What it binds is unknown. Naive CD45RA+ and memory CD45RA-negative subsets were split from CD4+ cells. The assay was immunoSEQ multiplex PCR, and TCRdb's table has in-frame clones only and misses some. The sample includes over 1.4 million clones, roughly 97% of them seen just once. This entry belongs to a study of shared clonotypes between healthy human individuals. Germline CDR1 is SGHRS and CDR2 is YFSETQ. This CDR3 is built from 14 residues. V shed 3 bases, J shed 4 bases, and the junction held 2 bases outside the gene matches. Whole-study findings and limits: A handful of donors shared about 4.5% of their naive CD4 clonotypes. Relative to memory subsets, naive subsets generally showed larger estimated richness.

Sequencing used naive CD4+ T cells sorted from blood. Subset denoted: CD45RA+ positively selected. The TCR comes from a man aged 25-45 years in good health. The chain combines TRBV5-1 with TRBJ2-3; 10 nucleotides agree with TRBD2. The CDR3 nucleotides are TGCGCCAGCAGCTCTAGCGGGAGATCAGATACGCAGTATTTT. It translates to CASSSSGRSDTQYF.